This TCR beta chain emerged from a study of CD8 T cells in ankylosing spondylitis. Findings of the study overall: Within matched ankylosing spondylitis synovial fluid, disease-linked clones were reportedly significantly enriched. Disease-linked clones, CD8+, were relatively rare in peripheral blood.

Germline V gene sequence: CDR1 SQVTM, CDR2 ANQGSEA. This CDR3 is 15 amino acids long. Trimming left V 0 bases short and J 2 bases short, with 13 bases between. This clonotype was counted many times. No antigen is known for it. It was by quantitative 5'-RACE with molecular barcodes that TCR beta libraries were made. TCRdb passed the 5' RACE reads through MiXCR, listing each CDR3 protein once. The table shows some 130,000 distinct CDR3 sequences, with 7% to 8% occurring only once. This chain joins TRBV29-1 and TRBJ1-1; no firm D call. The source of this sequence is a female donor with ankylosing spondylitis or in good health (not recorded which). Sequenced input: blood, either unsorted or a sorted T cell fraction (not recorded which). The CDR3 sequence: CSVEDQRVLNTEAFF. For the CDR3, the DNA is TGCAGCGTTGAAGATCAAAGGGTGTTAAACACTGAAGCTTTCTTT.